The present entry profiles one T cell receptor (beta chain) with its context. Its matching antigen is unknown. Within the sample, other DNA sequences also encode this same CDR3. Repertoires were generated with immunoSEQ multiplex PCR, while TCRdb's copy carries only in-frame clones and drops some. The sample contains about 62,000 clones, around 76% of which appear only once. This entry is derived from a study of radiotherapy plus CTLA-4 blockade in lung cancer. On the study more broadly: Disease control was present in 30% to 35% of patients, and objective responses in about 18%. Study-wide findings and caveats: Peripheral blood showed expansion of tumor-derived TCR clones after radiotherapy and ipilimumab. Reports identified early blood T cell clone dynamics, with interferon-beta, as the best response predictor.

Focal radiation was given together with CTLA-4 blockade (ipilimumab) to patients with chemo-refractory metastatic non-small-cell lung cancer. Germline V gives CDR1 LNHDA, CDR2 SQIVND (reference sequence). The CDR3 loop spans 14 amino acids. V lost 5 bases and J lost 7; bases outside the gene matches: 9. Sequenced material: peripheral blood, taken from a patient treated with radiotherapy plus ipilimumab. The TCR comes from a human donor with non-small cell lung cancer who had a complete response to radiotherapy plus ipilimumab. V usage is TRBV19 and J usage is TRBJ1-2, with TRBD1 identical over 8 bases. For the CDR3, the DNA is TGTGCCAGTAGTGATGACAGGGGACGGGCTGGCTACACCTTC. It specifies CASSDDRGRAGYTF.